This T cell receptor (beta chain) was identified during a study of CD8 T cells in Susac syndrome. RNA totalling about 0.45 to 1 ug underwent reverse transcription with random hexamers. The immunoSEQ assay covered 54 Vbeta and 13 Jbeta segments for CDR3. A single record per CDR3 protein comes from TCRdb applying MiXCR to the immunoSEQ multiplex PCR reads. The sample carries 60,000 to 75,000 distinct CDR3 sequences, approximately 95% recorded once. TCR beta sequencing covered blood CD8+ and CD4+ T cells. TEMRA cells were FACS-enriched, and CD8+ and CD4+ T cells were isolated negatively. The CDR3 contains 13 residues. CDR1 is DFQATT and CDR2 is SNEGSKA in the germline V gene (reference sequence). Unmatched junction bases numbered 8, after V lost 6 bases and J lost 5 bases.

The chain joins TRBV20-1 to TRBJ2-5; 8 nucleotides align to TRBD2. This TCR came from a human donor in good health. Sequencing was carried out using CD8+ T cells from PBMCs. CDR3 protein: CSALGLGEETQYF. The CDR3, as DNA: TGCAGTGCCTTGGGACTAGGGGAGGAGACCCAGTACTTC.